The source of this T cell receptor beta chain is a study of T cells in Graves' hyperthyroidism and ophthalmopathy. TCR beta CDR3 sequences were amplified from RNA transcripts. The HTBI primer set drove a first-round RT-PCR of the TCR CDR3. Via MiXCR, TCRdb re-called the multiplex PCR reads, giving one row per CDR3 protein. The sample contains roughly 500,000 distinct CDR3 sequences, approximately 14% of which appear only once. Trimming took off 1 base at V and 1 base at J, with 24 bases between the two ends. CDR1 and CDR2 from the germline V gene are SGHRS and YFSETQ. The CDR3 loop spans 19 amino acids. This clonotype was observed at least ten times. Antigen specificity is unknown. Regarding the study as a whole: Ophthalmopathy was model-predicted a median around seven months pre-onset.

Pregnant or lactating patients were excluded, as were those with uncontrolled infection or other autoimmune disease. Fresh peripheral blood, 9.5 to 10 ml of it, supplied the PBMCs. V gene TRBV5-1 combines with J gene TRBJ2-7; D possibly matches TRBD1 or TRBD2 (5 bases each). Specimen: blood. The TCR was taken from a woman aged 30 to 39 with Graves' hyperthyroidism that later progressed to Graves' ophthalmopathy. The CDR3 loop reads CASSLPGTDPTKGSYEQYF. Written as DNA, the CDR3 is TGCGCCAGCAGCTTGCCAGGGACGGACCCGACGAAAGGTTCCTACGAGCAGTACTTC. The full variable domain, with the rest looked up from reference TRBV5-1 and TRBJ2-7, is KAGVTQTPRYLIKTRGQQVTLSCSPISGHRSVSWYQQTPGQGLQFLFEYFSETQRNKGNFPGRFSGRQFSNSRSEMNVSTLELGDSALYLCASSLPGTDPTKGSYEQYFGPGTRLTVT.